The 31 T cell receptor beta chains in this list originate from one sample, sequenced in a study of shared clonotypes between healthy human individuals (dated by TCRdb to about 2020). Library preparation was by the immunoSEQ multiplex PCR assay. TCRdb carries this immuneACCESS record with in-frame sequences only. Its versions omit some clonotypes, under half of them owing to an unresolved V gene in the studies checked, with the rest unexplained. This sample lists hundreds of thousands of clones; about 96% were detected once. Jointly, the top ten make up 0.05% to 0.07% of the sample. The sample comprised naive CD4+ T cells sorted from blood. The cell subset or site label corresponds to: CD45RA+ positively selected. Source of these receptors: a woman aged 30 to 39 in good health.

The V call is TRBV6-5, the J call TRBJ1-5; D possibly corresponds to TRBD1 (5 bases). The CDR3 extends over 15 amino acids. Germline V CDR1 and CDR2: MNHEY, SVGAGI. Trimming pared 2 bases from V and 1 base from J, leaving 9 bases between. CDR3 amino acids: CASSYRDRSNQPQHF. CDR3 in DNA: TGTGCCAGCAGTTACCGGGACCGCAGCAATCAGCCCCAGCATTTT.

V is TRBV6-1 and J is TRBJ2-7; 8 bases are shared with TRBD2. This CDR3 region has 14 residues. Germline V lookup: CDR1 MNHNS, CDR2 SASEGT. The V segment lost 2 bases and the J segment 4 bases; nucleotides outside the gene matches: 4. This chain's CDR3 is CASSETSGGYEQYF. The CDR3 DNA sequence: TGTGCCAGCAGTGAAACCAGCGGGGGATACGAGCAGTACTTC.

The V and J genes are TRBV28 and TRBJ1-4, with D possibly TRBD1 on 6 matching bases. The CDR3 contains 13 residues. CDR1 and CDR2 from the germline V gene are MDHEN and SYDVKM. V was cut by 6 bases and J by 6 bases, with 11 bases left in between. This CDR3 is CASSIQGYEKLFF. CDR3 coding DNA: TGTGCCAGCAGCATACAGGGTTATGAAAAACTGTTTTTT.

The chain has TRBV20-1 and TRBJ2-7, with 9 bases lining up with TRBD1. From germline, CDR1 is DFQATT and CDR2 SNEGSKA (reference sequence). V lost 6 bases to trimming and J lost 10 bases; unmatched junction nucleotides: 7. CDR3 length: 11 residues. The CDR3 reads CSARTGGVQYF. CDR3 DNA sequence: TGCAGTGCACGAACAGGGGGCGTCCAGTACTTC.

The chain combines TRBV5-1 with TRBJ2-7; D unresolved. The V and J ends lost 0 bases and 3 bases respectively, with 16 bases between them. This CDR3 is 16 amino acids long. Germline loops: CDR1 SGHRS, CDR2 YFSETQ. DNA for the CDR3: TGCGCCAGCAGCTTGGCAGGCGCGACGGATTTCTACGAGCAGTACTTC. This gives the protein CASSLAGATDFYEQYF.

V gene TRBV28 combines with J gene TRBJ1-1; 9 bases are shared with TRBD1. This CDR3 region has 16 residues. Unmatched junction bases numbered 9, after V lost 6 bases and J lost 1 base. Germline-derived CDR1 and CDR2 are MDHEN and SYDVKM. As DNA, the CDR3 is TGTGCCAGCAGGATTCGGGGACAGGGCCCGAACACTGAAGCTTTCTTT. Translated: CASRIRGQGPNTEAFF.

Notes on this clone: At one boundary the junction diverges from the germline segment, which might be a read error. The chain employs TRBV28 and TRBJ1-1, with 7 bases aligning to TRBD1. Germline CDR1 is MDHEN and CDR2 is SYDVKM. The CDR3 is 16 amino acids. The DNA of the CDR3 is TGTGCCAGCAGTTTCAGGGACAGATATAAGAACCCTGAAGCTTTCTTT. Translated, it gives CASSFRDRYKNPEAFF.

This chain joins TRBV7-9 and TRBJ2-4; 8 bases match TRBD1. The CDR3 totals 18 residues. V lost 5 bases and J lost 0; bases outside the gene matches: 12. The germline V gene has CDR1 SEHNR and CDR2 FQNEAQ (reference sequence). The chain's CDR3 is CASSPRAGTGVAKNIQYF. Written as DNA, the CDR3 is TGTGCCAGCAGCCCACGAGCCGGGACAGGAGTAGCCAAAAACATTCAGTACTTC.

The chain has TRBV29-1 and TRBJ2-7, with 7 positions matching TRBD1. The trim removed 7 bases at V and 7 bases at J, leaving 16 bases unmatched. The CDR3 sequence is 14 residues long. Germline CDR1 and CDR2: SQVTM and ANQGSEA. The CDR3 DNA reads as TGCAGCGGCGATGATGTGGACAGGATTGAAGAGCAGTACTTC. Translated: CSGDDVDRIEEQYF.

The rearrangement joins TRBV29-1 to TRBJ1-3; D unresolved. Trimming took 4 bases from V and 0 from J, leaving 7 bases between them. The CDR3 has 13 amino acids. The V gene's germline CDR1 is SQVTM and CDR2 ANQGSEA. The CDR3 DNA is TGCAGCGTTGCCCGGGACTCTGGAAACACCATATATTTT. It translates to CSVARDSGNTIYF.

The rearrangement uses TRBV28 and TRBJ2-1, with 7 bases lining up with TRBD1. The CDR3 is made up of 13 amino acids. From germline, CDR1 is MDHEN and CDR2 SYDVKM. After removal of 6 bases from V and 9 bases from J, the junction contained 8 bases not matched to a gene. The CDR3 loop reads CASSTTGFGEQFF. The CDR3 DNA reads as TGTGCCAGCAGCACGACAGGGTTCGGTGAGCAGTTCTTC.

Turning to this clone: Other nucleotide sequences from this sample produce the same CDR3. J is TRBJ1-3 and V is TRBV15; D is unclear. Between the trimmed V and J ends, which lost 8 bases and 3 bases, there was a span of 2 bases. This CDR3 is 10 amino acids long. The germline gives CDR1 LNHNV, CDR2 YYDKDF (reference sequence). In DNA form, the CDR3 reads TGTGCCACCGGTGGAAACACCATATATTTT. Amino acids: CATGGNTIYF.

The CDR3 DNA is TGCAGCGTTATAGTACAGGGGGCCTACGAGCAGTACTTC. Residues: CSVIVQGAYEQYF. The chain is built from TRBV29-1 and TRBJ2-7; 8 positions match TRBD1. The CDR3 runs 13 residues. Trimming at V came to 5 bases and at J to 2 bases, leaving 5 bases not matched to a gene. Germline V gene sequence: CDR1 SQVTM, CDR2 ANQGSEA.

Here the CDR3 reads CASALGGGNQPQHF. The DNA of the CDR3 is TGCGCCAGCGCCCTGGGAGGGGGGAATCAGCCCCAGCATTTT. This chain connects TRBV10-2 to TRBJ1-5, with a tentative D call TRBD1 (6 bases). Germline-derived CDR1 and CDR2 are WSHSY and SAAADI. This CDR3 comprises 14 residues. V shed 8 bases and J shed 4 bases, with 15 bases lying between them.

The rearrangement links TRBV5-1 to TRBJ2-2; the match to TRBD2 covers 8 bases. The CDR3 is made up of 16 amino acids. The J segment lost 7 bases and the V segment lost 1 base, leaving 9 bases of the junction unmatched. Germline CDR1 SGHRS, CDR2 YFSETQ. The CDR3 region has the DNA TGCGCCAGCAGCTTGACTAGCGGCCCCGTGGGCGGGGAGCTGTTTTTT. Protein product: CASSLTSGPVGGELFF.

The CDR3: CASSQAASGRYEQYF. DNA of the CDR3: TGTGCCAGCAGCCAAGCTGCTAGCGGGAGATACGAGCAGTACTTC. This chain uses TRBV14 with TRBJ2-7; 10 positions match TRBD2. CDR1 is SGHDN, CDR2 FVKESK, per germline. The CDR3 loop spans 15 amino acids. The trim removed 1 base at V and 4 bases at J, leaving 4 bases unmatched.

This clone has a single count. The rearrangement links TRBV27 to TRBJ2-1; no reliable D call. CDR1 is MNHEY, CDR2 SMNVEV, per germline (reference sequence). Trimming removed 5 bases from V and 4 bases from J, with 3 bases in between. The CDR3 has 11 residues. CDR3 sequence: CASSLYNEQFF. In DNA form, the CDR3 reads TGTGCCAGCAGTCTTTACAATGAGCAGTTCTTC.

The chain carries TRBV6-1 and TRBJ2-7; a possible D gene is TRBD1 (5 bases). There are 11 residues in the CDR3. Deletions cut 4 bases from V and 9 bases from J, with 10 bases between. The germline V gene has CDR1 MNHNS and CDR2 SASEGT. The DNA of the CDR3 is TGTGCCAGCAGTGTCAAGGGGTGGCAGTACTTC. The encoded protein is CASSVKGWQYF.

The rearrangement uses TRBV9 and TRBJ2-5; TRBD2 matches at 8 bases. Gene TRBJ2-7 matches the end of the DNA better, so the J call may be wrong. Looked up from germline, CDR1 is SGDLS and CDR2 is YYNGEE. The CDR3 covers 18 residues. CDR3 protein: CASSVAPSSGMSSYEQYF. The CDR3 nucleotides are TGTGCCAGCAGCGTGGCGCCCAGTAGCGGGATGAGCTCCTACGAGCAGTACTTC.

The chain is built from TRBV7-9 and TRBJ2-5; 7 bases agree with TRBD1. Per germline, CDR1 SEHNR and CDR2 FQNEAQ (reference sequence). There are 14 residues in the CDR3. V gave up 6 bases and J gave up 5 bases; unmatched junction bases: 9. The CDR3 sequence is CASRNTGVRETQYF. The CDR3 DNA reads as TGTGCCAGCAGAAATACAGGGGTTCGGGAGACCCAGTACTTC.

The chain carries TRBV6-1 and TRBJ1-1; 7 nucleotides line up with TRBD1. There are 14 residues in the CDR3. V trimming: 6 bases; J trimming: 6 bases; junction bases outside the gene matches: 10. Per germline, CDR1 MNHNS and CDR2 SASEGT. For the CDR3, the DNA is TGTGCCAGCAGACAAGGGACAGCAAAAGCTGAAGCTTTCTTT. Residues: CASRQGTAKAEAFF.

As DNA, the CDR3 is TGCGCCAGCAGCCCACTGGGGGAGGCGGACACAGATACGCAGTATTTT. This codes for CASSPLGEADTDTQYF. The rearrangement uses TRBV4-1 and TRBJ2-3, with D maybe TRBD2 (6 bases). The CDR3 is made up of 16 amino acids. V was cut by 4 bases and J by 2 bases, with 16 bases left in between. Looked up from germline, CDR1 is MGHRA and CDR2 is YSYEKL.

The J gene is TRBJ2-2, the V gene TRBV6-1; D tentatively fits TRBD1 or TRBD2 (5 bases each). Germline V gene lookup returns CDR1 MNHNS and CDR2 SASEGT. V was trimmed by 8 bases and J by 5 bases, leaving 9 bases between them. This CDR3 region has 12 residues. The CDR3 loop is CASGWGTGELFF. CDR3 DNA: TGTGCCAGCGGGTGGGGGACCGGGGAGCTGTTTTTT.

The genes are TRBV28 and TRBJ2-2; no reliable D call. V was clipped by 8 bases and J by 4 bases, with 5 bases between them. The CDR3 contains 11 residues. Germline V gene lookup returns CDR1 MDHEN and CDR2 SYDVKM. The CDR3 sequence: CASDGTGELFF. In nucleotides, the CDR3 is TGTGCCAGCGACGGCACCGGGGAGCTGTTTTTT.

The chain has TRBV19 and TRBJ1-1; D is unresolved. This CDR3 has 13 residues. The ends were cut back, 3 bases at V and 3 bases at J, with 8 bases in the middle. CDR1 and CDR2 (germline): LNHDA, SQIVND (reference sequence). This chain's CDR3 is CASSMLEDTEAFF. For the CDR3, the DNA is TGTGCCAGTAGTATGTTGGAGGACACTGAAGCTTTCTTT.

The chain recombines TRBV18 with TRBJ2-7, with D perhaps TRBD1 (6 bases). The CDR3 extends over 15 amino acids. V was clipped by 3 bases and J by 3 bases, with 15 bases between them. In germline, CDR1 is KGHSH, CDR2 LQKENI. The CDR3 DNA reads TGTGCCAGCTCACCTCAGGGGCCCAACTACTACGAGCAGTACTTC. Residues: CASSPQGPNYYEQYF.

The chain is built from TRBV2 and TRBJ2-5, with D perhaps being TRBD1 or TRBD2 (6 bases each). The J call could be wrong; TRBJ2-7 is a better fit for the DNA end. Per germline, CDR1 SNHLY and CDR2 FYNNEI. This CDR3 has 14 residues. CDR3 coding DNA: TGTGCCAGCAGGGAGGAGGGGGTAGCTGGCGAGCAGTACTTC. Protein product: CASREEGVAGEQYF.

The genes are TRBV14 and TRBJ1-3; D is unclear. V gave up 2 bases and J gave up 4 bases, with 12 bases separating them. This CDR3 comprises 15 residues. The germline V gene has CDR1 SGHDN and CDR2 FVKESK. The CDR3 protein is CASSQRLEPGNTIYF. CDR3 nucleotide sequence: TGTGCCAGCAGCCAAAGGCTTGAGCCGGGAAACACCATATATTTT.

J is TRBJ2-2 and V is TRBV21-1. TRBV21-1 is listed as a pseudogene. The CDR3 totals 14 residues. CDR3 DNA sequence: TGTGCCAGCAGCGTTGGGACCGAGGGTGGGGAGCTGTTTTTT. Translating gives CASSVGTEGGELFF.

The rearrangement uses TRBV18 and TRBJ2-2, with 9 bases identical to TRBD1. CDR1 is KGHSH, CDR2 LQKENI, per germline. The CDR3 consists of 16 residues. Trimming took 4 bases from V and 7 from J; bases not matched to a gene: 10. DNA of the CDR3: TGTGCCAGCTCACTTACCGGGACAGGGACTGGCGGGGAGCTGTTTTTT. Residues: CASSLTGTGTGGELFF.

The chain uses TRBV28 and TRBJ2-7; TRBD1 might be the D (5 bases). V was cut by 7 bases and J by 0 bases, with 13 bases left in between. Germline CDR1 reads MDHEN; CDR2 reads SYDVKM. The CDR3 covers 14 residues. CDR3: CASNPMTVSYEQYF. CDR3 DNA sequence: TGTGCCAGCAACCCCATGACAGTCTCCTACGAGCAGTACTTC.